Listed below are T cell receptor beta chains from one sample, sequenced in a study of OX40 agonist ivuxolimab in advanced cancers. Method: immunoSEQ multiplex PCR; TCRdb's copy keeps in-frame clones and lacks some. The sample lists fewer than 70,000 clones, less than 90% seen once, with about 0.82% in the top ten. Specimen: CD4+ or CD8+ T cells sorted from blood, collected in a trial of the OX40 agonist ivuxolimab. The receptors originated from an adult with an advanced solid tumor such as melanoma, head and neck, liver or kidney cancer. The CDR3 runs from the conserved cysteine through the conserved F or W. The D gene is left open where the match is weak. Where a row states a size, it is once, few, many or the class of an expanded clone; other rows omit it.

CSGVRGGTQYF,TGCAGCGGTGTCAGGGGGGGGACCCAGTACTTC,-,TRBJ2-5,TRBV29-1,-
CASSLAGTYYTGELFF,TGTGCCAGCAGCTTAGCCGGGACATACTACACCGGGGAGCTGTTTTTT,-,TRBJ2-2,TRBV7-2,-
CASSSGIGVARETQYF,TGCGCCAGCAGCTCGGGGATTGGGGTCGCGAGGGAGACCCAGTACTTC,-,TRBJ2-5,TRBV5-1,-
CASSFRGAYNEQFF,TGTGCCAGCAGCTTTCGGGGGGCATACAATGAGCAGTTCTTC,-,TRBJ2-1,TRBV7-9,-
CASSQDGQGSYEQYF,TGTGCCAGCAGCCAAGATGGGCAGGGTTCCTACGAGCAGTACTTC,-,TRBJ2-7,TRBV4-2,-
CASSLGGGANYGYTF,TGCGCCAGCAGCTTGGGCGGCGGCGCTAACTATGGCTACACCTTC,-,TRBJ1-2,TRBV5-1,-
CASGLDRANSPLHF,TGTGCTAGTGGTCTAGACAGGGCTAATTCACCCCTCCACTTT,once,TRBJ1-6,TRBV12-5,TRBD1
CASSYSAGWQPQHF,TGTGCCAGCAGTTACTCGGCGGGGTGGCAGCCCCAGCATTTT,-,TRBJ1-5,TRBV6-6,-
CASSQVVSQGTLETQYF,TGCGCCAGCAGCCAAGTTGTAAGCCAGGGTACTTTAGAGACCCAGTACTTC,-,TRBJ2-5,TRBV4-1,-
CASSLDGGAFYNEQFF,TGTGCCAGCAGCTTGGATGGTGGGGCCTTTTACAATGAGCAGTTCTTC,-,TRBJ2-1,TRBV5-6,-
CASSLRQGSIGTEAFF,TGCGCCAGCAGCTTGAGACAGGGATCGATTGGCACTGAAGCTTTCTTT,-,TRBJ1-1,TRBV5-1,TRBD1
CASGTGGLGYTF,TGTGCCAGCGGGACAGGGGGCTTAGGCTACACCTTC,-,TRBJ1-2,TRBV28,TRBD1
CASSLARLEQFF,TGTGCCAGCAGTTTGGCCCGGTTAGAGCAGTTCTTC,-,TRBJ2-1,TRBV28,-
CASSVGHYQETQYF,TGTGCCAGCAGTGTGGGACATTATCAAGAGACCCAGTACTTC,few,TRBJ2-5,TRBV2,-
CASSSQGADTQYF,TGTGCCAGTAGTTCGCAGGGCGCAGATACGCAGTATTTT,-,TRBJ2-3,TRBV19,-
CASSLQGQGGAEAFF,TGCGCCAGCAGCCTGCAGGGACAGGGAGGGGCTGAAGCTTTCTTT,-,TRBJ1-1,TRBV5-1,TRBD1
CAWTPGQGYEQYF,TGTGCCTGGACCCCCGGACAGGGGTACGAGCAGTACTTC,once,TRBJ2-7,TRBV30,TRBD1
CAWSVSQEEAFF,TGTGCCTGGAGCGTATCTCAGGAGGAAGCTTTCTTT,few,TRBJ1-1,TRBV30,-
CASITGDADTQYF,TGTGCTAGTATAACAGGGGACGCAGATACGCAGTATTTT,-,TRBJ2-3,TRBV12-5,TRBD1
CASSLTIPNEKLFF,TGTGCCAGCAGTTTGACAATTCCTAATGAAAAACTGTTTTTT,few,TRBJ1-4,TRBV27,-
CASSIPTGHPYEQYF,TGTGCCAGCAGTATCCCGACAGGCCACCCCTACGAGCAGTACTTC,-,TRBJ2-7,TRBV27,-
CASSTQGAGYEQYF,TGTGCCAGCAGTACTCAGGGGGCGGGCTACGAGCAGTACTTC,-,TRBJ2-7,TRBV6-1,TRBD1
CASSSPGRNTEAFF,TGTGCCAGCAGTTCCCCAGGGAGGAACACTGAAGCTTTCTTT,-,TRBJ1-1,TRBV6-5,-
CASSNLGSYNSPLHF,TGTGCCAGCAGTAATTTGGGCTCCTATAATTCACCCCTCCACTTT,-,TRBJ1-6,TRBV6-6,-
CASSGHEAFF,TGTGCCAGCTCTGGGCATGAAGCTTTCTTT,-,TRBJ1-1,TRBV6-1,-
CASSSYRQGARVYGYTF,TGTGCCAGCAGTTCCTACCGACAGGGGGCGCGTGTCTATGGCTACACCTTC,once,TRBJ1-2,TRBV27,TRBD1
CASSPGGGSNSPLHF,TGTGCCAGCTCACCTGGGGGGGGTTCCAATTCACCCCTCCACTTT,-,TRBJ1-6,TRBV18,-
CATSRDRGQTGELFF,TGTGCCACCAGCAGAGATCGAGGTCAGACCGGGGAGCTGTTTTTT,-,TRBJ2-2,TRBV15,-
CASSAEYSYEQYF,TGCGCCAGCAGTGCAGAATACTCCTACGAGCAGTACTTC,-,TRBJ2-7,TRBV10-2,-
CASSLAGRETQYF,TGTGCCAGCAGCTTAGCGGGAAGGGAGACCCAGTACTTC,-,TRBJ2-5,TRBV5-6,TRBD2
CASSLAGYSEGNTIYF,TGTGCCAGCAGCTTAGCGGGCTACTCGGAAGGAAACACCATATATTTT,-,TRBJ1-3,TRBV7-8,-
CASSAGTGIYGYTF,TGTGCCAGCAGTGCCGGGACAGGGATCTATGGCTACACCTTC,-,TRBJ1-2,TRBV6-1,TRBD1
CASSLGAALPYEQYF,TGTGCCAGCAGCTTAGGGGCAGCCCTCCCCTACGAGCAGTACTTC,-,TRBJ2-7,TRBV7-2,-
CAWDQFVGTEAFF,TGTGCCTGGGACCAGTTCGTGGGCACTGAAGCTTTCTTT,-,TRBJ1-1,TRBV30,-
CASSLGGAGYEQYF,TGTGCCAGCAGCTTGGGGGGGGCGGGCTACGAGCAGTACTTC,-,TRBJ2-7,TRBV5-6,-
CAIQAGRESTEAFF,TGTGCCATTCAGGCGGGGCGCGAATCCACTGAAGCTTTCTTT,-,TRBJ1-1,TRBV10-3,-
CASSLSGASNYGYTF,TGTGCCAGCAGCTTAAGTGGGGCTTCTAACTATGGCTACACCTTC,-,TRBJ1-2,TRBV9,-
CASSLLAGYNEQFF,TGTGCCAGCAGCTTACTAGCGGGGTACAATGAGCAGTTCTTC,-,TRBJ2-1,TRBV7-2,TRBD2
CATAGSSTDTQYF,TGTGCCACTGCAGGGTCTAGCACAGATACGCAGTATTTT,-,TRBJ2-3,TRBV19,-
CAWSVESHRVIMNTEAFF,TGTGCCTGGAGTGTCGAATCTCACCGGGTTATCATGAACACTGAAGCTTTCTTT,-,TRBJ1-1,TRBV30,-
CASIARVTGELFF,TGTGCCAGTATTGCGCGGGTGACCGGGGAGCTGTTTTTT,few,TRBJ2-2,TRBV19,-